This entry lists 31 T cell receptor beta chains sequenced from one sample in a study of shared clonotypes between healthy human individuals (dated by TCRdb to 2018 to 2021). CD8 naive samples were obtained by positive selection for CCR7 among CD45RO-negative cells, yielding a CD45RA+CCR7+ population from which TemRA cells were excluded. The library was made by the immunoSEQ multiplex PCR assay. The table was pulled from immuneACCESS by TCRdb, which kept in-frame rearrangements only. Such tables lose some clones; where checked, under half of the loss comes from unresolved V genes, and the rest has no known cause. In all, the sample holds some 2 million clones, and approximately 94% of those were seen once. Roughly 1% of the sample belongs to the ten largest clones. Sequenced: naive CD8+ T cells sorted from blood. Read against the paper, the sample's cell subset or site label means: CD45RA+CCR7+. Source of these receptors: a man aged 18 to 30 in good health.

This clone appeared a single time. The V gene is TRBV10-2, the J gene TRBJ2-1; D is unclear. CDR1 WSHSY and CDR2 SAAADI come from the germline V gene. CDR3 length: 14 amino acids. The ends were cut back, 0 bases at V and 6 bases at J, with 9 bases in the middle. The CDR3 loop is CASSESLSANEQFF. The CDR3 bases are TGCGCCAGCAGTGAGTCATTAAGCGCCAATGAGCAGTTCTTC.

This clone was seen a handful of times. Other DNA sequences of this sample code for an identical CDR3. The V and J genes are TRBV5-1 and TRBJ2-7; D perhaps matches TRBD1 (5 bases). Per germline, CDR1 SGHRS and CDR2 YFSETQ. V lost 0 bases, J lost 3 bases, and 10 bases lay in between. This CDR3 contains 14 residues. The CDR3 spells CASSLGQGSYEQYF. The CDR3, as DNA: TGCGCCAGCAGCTTGGGCCAGGGAAGCTACGAGCAGTACTTC.

The sample holds one count of this clone. CDR3 loop: CASSVAGANVLTF. The CDR3 nucleotides read TGTGCCAGCAGTGTAGCTGGGGCCAACGTCCTGACTTTC. V is TRBV2 and J is TRBJ2-6; no clear D. The V end lost 4 bases, the J end lost 2 bases, and 3 bases lay between the germline ends. The CDR3 length is 13 residues. The germline gives CDR1 SNHLY, CDR2 FYNNEI. Full variable domain (outside the CDR3, taken from reference TRBV2 and TRBJ2-6): EPEVTQTPSHQVTQMGQEVILRCVPISNHLYFYWYRQILGQKVEFLVSFYNNEISEKSEIFDDQFSVERPDGSNFTLKIRSTKLEDSAMYFCASSVAGANVLTFGAGSRLTVL.

The J gene is TRBJ1-1, the V gene TRBV4-2; D is undetermined. This CDR3 has 15 amino acids. From germline, CDR1 is LGHNA and CDR2 YNFKEQ. Trimming took off 0 bases at V and 4 bases at J, with 12 bases between the two ends. DNA for the CDR3: TGTGCCAGCAGCCAAGATCCGGGGAGCATCACTGAAGCTTTCTTT. This gives the protein CASSQDPGSITEAFF.

This chain links TRBV6-5 with TRBJ2-5, with a weak D call TRBD2 (5 bases). With the DNA end fitting TRBJ2-7 better, the J assignment may be wrong. CDR1 MNHEY and CDR2 SVGAGI come from the germline V gene. The CDR3 is made up of 15 amino acids. The CDR3 coding sequence is TGTGCCAGCAGTTACTCGAGCCTAGCCTCCTACGAGCAGTACTTC. This translates into CASSYSSLASYEQYF.

The V and J genes are TRBV2 and TRBJ2-1; 8 bases fit TRBD2. Germline V lookup: CDR1 SNHLY, CDR2 FYNNEI. The length of the CDR3 is 13 residues. The trim removed 10 bases at V and 9 bases at J, leaving 11 bases unmatched. The CDR3: CAIPGTSLGEQFF. As DNA, the CDR3 is TGTGCCATCCCCGGGACTAGTCTGGGTGAGCAGTTCTTC.

The chain couples TRBV9 to TRBJ2-5; possible D gene TRBD1, 6 bases. V was shortened by 4 bases and J by 5 bases, with 15 bases between the two germline ends. The germline gives CDR1 SGDLS, CDR2 YYNGEE. The CDR3 has 14 residues. The CDR3 reads CASSSQGLGETQYF. The CDR3, as DNA: TGTGCCAGCAGCTCACAGGGTTTGGGGGAGACCCAGTACTTC.

The J gene is TRBJ2-3, the V gene TRBV27; TRBD2 matches at 12 bases. Germline lookup yields CDR1 MNHEY and CDR2 SMNVEV (reference sequence). The CDR3 runs to 16 residues. The ends lost 7 bases at V and 2 bases at J; junction bases unmatched: 7. This chain's CDR3 is CASTPGLAGPTDTQYF. CDR3 DNA: TGTGCCAGCACCCCCGGACTAGCGGGGCCCACAGATACGCAGTATTTT.

The V and J genes are TRBV11-2 and TRBJ2-1; D is possibly TRBD1 (6 bases). Trimming took 5 bases from V and 9 from J, leaving 11 bases between them. The germline CDR1 and CDR2 sequences are SGHAT and FQNNGV. The CDR3 covers 12 residues. The CDR3 is CASSLPGAEQFF. The DNA of the CDR3 is TGTGCCAGCAGCCTCCCAGGGGCTGAGCAGTTCTTC.

V is TRBV28 and J is TRBJ1-1; no clear D gene. The CDR3 has 14 amino acids. Germline-derived CDR1 and CDR2 are MDHEN and SYDVKM. Trimming removed 4 bases at V and 2 bases at J, with 11 bases between. The CDR3 bases are TGTGCCAGCAGTTCGCCCAGGAGAAACACTGAAGCTTTCTTT. It is translated as CASSSPRRNTEAFF.

Points on this clone: The sample carries other DNA sequences with the same CDR3. The V gene is TRBV29-1, the J gene TRBJ2-7, with D possibly TRBD1 on 6 matching bases. Germline lookup yields CDR1 SQVTM and CDR2 ANQGSEA. This CDR3 spans 12 amino acids. V lost 3 bases and J lost 3, with 9 bases in between. The CDR3 loop is CSVETGVYEQYF. The CDR3 region has the DNA TGCAGCGTTGAGACAGGAGTCTACGAGCAGTACTTC.

The rearrangement uses TRBV6-5 and TRBJ2-5, with unresolved D. The V gene lost 5 bases and the J gene lost 0 bases, with 7 bases spanning the gap. The CDR3 totals 13 residues. Looked up from germline, CDR1 is MNHEY and CDR2 is SVGAGI. This CDR3 is CASSRVNQETQYF. CDR3 sequence (DNA): TGTGCCAGCAGTCGCGTAAACCAAGAGACCCAGTACTTC.

This chain connects TRBV7-9 to TRBJ1-2; D gene uncertain. CDR1 SEHNR and CDR2 FQNEAQ come from the germline V gene (reference sequence). This CDR3 is built from 14 residues. The V end lost 2 bases, the J end lost 1 base, and 8 bases lay between the germline ends. CDR3: CASSLISDNYGYTF. The CDR3 DNA is TGTGCCAGCAGCTTAATCTCGGATAACTATGGCTACACCTTC.

This clone occurred a few times. One junction end does not reproduce the germline sequence, and a read error may be involved. V is TRBV27 and J is TRBJ1-3; D remains ambiguous. Germline assignment: CDR1 MNHEY and CDR2 SMNVEV (reference sequence). CDR3 length equals 14 residues. The CDR3 loop reads CASSFRGTGNTIYF. The CDR3 nucleotides read TGTGCCAGCAGTTTTCGGGGTACTGGGAACACCATATATTTT.

This chain connects TRBV7-6 to TRBJ1-6, with no clear D. V was cut by 1 base and J by 7 bases, with 11 bases left in between. Germline values: CDR1 SGHVS, CDR2 FNYEAQ. The CDR3 totals 15 residues. Here the CDR3 reads CASSLVPGSNSPLHF. CDR3 nucleotide sequence: TGTGCCAGCAGCTTAGTGCCGGGGAGCAATTCACCCCTCCACTTT.

V is TRBV6-5 and J is TRBJ2-7; 7 bases are shared with TRBD2. CDR3 length: 15 amino acids. Germline CDR1 MNHEY, CDR2 SVGAGI. With 1 base clipped from V and 2 bases from J, the junction kept 5 bases outside the gene matches. In DNA form, the CDR3 reads TGTGCCAGCAGTTACTTCCGCGGGAGCCCCTACGAGCAGTACTTC. Amino acid sequence: CASSYFRGSPYEQYF.

The V call is TRBV27, the J call TRBJ2-2, with D perhaps assigned TRBD1 or TRBD2 (5 bases each). Per germline, CDR1 MNHEY and CDR2 SMNVEV (reference sequence). This CDR3 spans 12 amino acids. The ends were cut back, 8 bases at V and 5 bases at J, with 9 bases in the middle. CDR3 coding DNA: TGTGCCAGCGGTTGGGGGACCGGGGAGCTGTTTTTT. It translates to CASGWGTGELFF.

The chain recombines TRBV7-8 with TRBJ1-5, with TRBD1 as a possible D gene (6 bases). The V end was cut by 1 base, the J end by 5 bases, with 12 bases between. CDR1 is SGHVS, CDR2 FQNEAQ, per germline. This CDR3 is built from 15 residues. DNA of the CDR3: TGTGCCAGCAGCTTAGGGACGGAGGGGGATCAGCCCCAGCATTTT. This codes for CASSLGTEGDQPQHF. The whole variable domain, remainder taken from reference TRBV7-8 and TRBJ1-5, is GAGVSQSPRYKVAKRGQDVALRCDPISGHVSLFWYQQALGQGPEFLTYFQNEAQLDKSGLPSDRFFAERPEGSVSTLKIQRTQQEDSAVYLCASSLGTEGDQPQHFGDGTRLSIL.

Details on this clone: Different DNA sequences within this sample yield the same CDR3. V usage is TRBV27 and J usage is TRBJ2-7; 8 nucleotides align to TRBD2. This CDR3 contains 15 residues. CDR1 is MNHEY and CDR2 is SMNVEV in the germline V gene (reference sequence). V lost 3 bases, J lost 0 bases, and 4 bases stayed unmatched. CDR3 sequence: CASSFGSGSSYEQYF. The CDR3 DNA reads TGTGCCAGCAGTTTTGGAAGCGGGAGCTCCTACGAGCAGTACTTC.

The chain uses TRBV30 and TRBJ2-7, with D tentatively TRBD2 (5 bases). The germline V gene has CDR1 GTSNPN and CDR2 SVGIG (reference sequence). The length of the CDR3 is 13 residues. V was cut by 0 bases and J by 6 bases, with 12 bases left in between. The CDR3 DNA follows: TGTGCCTGGAGTGTAGCGGCACCGGGCGAGCAGTACTTC. This codes for CAWSVAAPGEQYF. Full variable domain (outside the CDR3, taken from reference TRBV30 and TRBJ2-7): SQTIHQWPATLVQPVGSPLSLECTVEGTSNPNLYWYRQAAGRGLQLLFYSVGIGQISSEVPQNLSASRPQDRQFILSSKKLLLSDSGFYLCAWSVAAPGEQYFGPGTRLTVT.

V usage is TRBV27 and J usage is TRBJ1-1; D perhaps matches TRBD1 (5 bases). This CDR3 has 15 amino acids. Per germline, CDR1 MNHEY and CDR2 SMNVEV (reference sequence). V lost 3 bases to trimming and J lost 5 bases, with 16 bases between them. CDR3 sequence reads: CASSFLGGGQTEAFF. The DNA of the CDR3 is TGTGCCAGCAGTTTCCTTGGGGGAGGGCAGACTGAAGCTTTCTTT.

The rearrangement joins TRBV7-9 to TRBJ2-1, with D unclear. CDR1 is SEHNR, CDR2 FQNEAQ, per germline (reference sequence). V lost 5 bases to trimming and J lost 8 bases, with 13 bases between them. This CDR3 has 13 residues. The CDR3 loop reads CASSMSLGDEQFF. The CDR3 DNA reads TGTGCCAGCAGCATGTCCCTAGGCGATGAGCAGTTCTTC.

The rearrangement joins TRBV5-6 to TRBJ2-7; D is ambiguous. Germline V gives CDR1 SGHDT, CDR2 YYEEEE. The V end was cut by 4 bases, the J end by 5 bases, with 19 bases between. This CDR3 is built from 15 residues. The CDR3 bases are TGTGCCAGCAGCCCCCACGGTGTCCTTCCCCACGAGCAGTACTTC. It specifies CASSPHGVLPHEQYF.

The chain links TRBV7-2 to TRBJ2-7, with D unresolved. The CDR3 loop spans 14 amino acids. Trimming cost V 1 base and J 3 bases, with 10 bases left between them. Germline-derived CDR1 and CDR2 are SGHTA and FQGNSA. In nucleotides, the CDR3 is TGTGCCAGCAGCTTAGGGGGAATTTTCTACGAGCAGTACTTC. Its protein product is CASSLGGIFYEQYF.

The rearrangement uses TRBV6-1 and TRBJ1-5; D is perhaps TRBD1 (5 bases). Germline V gives CDR1 MNHNS, CDR2 SASEGT. The CDR3 loop spans 15 amino acids. V was pared by 3 bases and J by 0 bases, with 9 bases between. CDR3 nucleotides: TGTGCCAGCAGTGAGGGGCACTTTAGCAATCAGCCCCAGCATTTT. Amino acid sequence: CASSEGHFSNQPQHF.

V gene TRBV5-1 combines with J gene TRBJ2-7, with D possibly matching TRBD1 (5 bases). Trimming pared 0 bases from V and 2 bases from J, leaving 9 bases between. This CDR3 contains 14 residues. Germline CDR1 SGHRS, CDR2 YFSETQ. The DNA for the CDR3 is TGCGCCAGCAGCTTGGTGGACACCGCCTACGAGCAGTACTTC. It encodes CASSLVDTAYEQYF.

The chain links TRBV6-5 to TRBJ2-5; D possibly corresponds to TRBD1 (5 bases). Germline V gene sequence: CDR1 MNHEY, CDR2 SVGAGI. The length of the CDR3 is 15 residues. DNA for the CDR3: TGTGCGTCCTTCCCAGGGCCGGAGAGCTCAGAGACCCAGTACTTC. Translated: CASFPGPESSETQYF.

This chain links TRBV4-3 with TRBJ2-1, with D possibly matching TRBD2 (6 bases). Between the trimmed V and J ends, which lost 1 base and 5 bases, there was a span of 12 bases. The CDR3 contains 15 residues. Per germline, CDR1 LGHNA and CDR2 YSLEER. The CDR3 nucleotides are TGCGCCAGCAGCCAAGTTGAGGGAGGAAACAATGAGCAGTTCTTC. Its translation is CASSQVEGGNNEQFF.

This clone has just one count. Additional DNA sequences in this sample encode the identical CDR3. The chain recombines TRBV6-6 with TRBJ1-2, with 7 bases lining up with TRBD1. CDR1 MNHNY and CDR2 SVGAGI come from the germline V gene (reference sequence). V dropped 2 bases and J dropped 2; count of bases not matched to a gene: 2. CDR3 length: 14 amino acids. CDR3 in amino acids: CASSYVQGNYGYTF. The CDR3 region has the DNA TGTGCCAGCAGTTACGTACAGGGGAACTATGGCTACACCTTC.

The chain links TRBV6-6 to TRBJ2-7; D gene uncertain. The ends were cut back, 6 bases at V and 5 bases at J, with 11 bases in the middle. From germline, CDR1 is MNHNY and CDR2 SVGAGI (reference sequence). This CDR3 is built from 12 residues. The CDR3: CASSREPNEQYF. CDR3 sequence (DNA): TGTGCCAGCAGCCGCGAGCCTAACGAGCAGTACTTC.

The chain carries TRBV10-2 and TRBJ2-3, with TRBD2 matching over 12 bases. V gave up 3 bases and J gave up 8 bases; unmatched junction bases: 12. The length of the CDR3 is 17 residues. Per germline, CDR1 WSHSY and CDR2 SAAADI. This chain's CDR3 is CASSDWTSGMSLGTQYF. CDR3 nucleotides: TGCGCCAGCAGTGACTGGACTAGCGGGATGTCCCTTGGTACGCAGTATTTT.